This note documents a single T cell receptor (beta chain) sequence. The antigen is undetermined. The data were taken from a study of regulatory and conventional T cells in RAG deficiency. The protocol was immunoSEQ multiplex PCR, while the TCRdb copy is restricted to in-frame clones and leaves out a portion. The sample carries 25,000 to 35,000 clones, about 95% recorded once. With 9 bases removed from V and 5 bases from J, the gap between germline ends came to 17 bases. The CDR3 totals 14 residues. In germline, CDR1 is MNHGY, CDR2 SAAAGT. Conventional CD4+ T cells were sorted from blood as CD25-low CD127-high cells. Study-wide findings and caveats: Patient subsets had shorter CDR3s; Omenn Treg-Tconv overlap exceeded 75%.

The same data also went into a second study, on regulatory T cells. That paper adds: Amplification used 52 TRBV primers and 13 TRBJ primers.

The clonotype comes from a human donor in good health. Sequencing was carried out using CD25- CD4+ T cells sorted from blood. The gene calls are TRBV6-8 and TRBJ2-1, with D maybe TRBD1 (6 bases). The CDR3, as DNA: TGTGCCAGTAAGGGACACCACCTACACAATGAGCAGTTCTTC. Amino acid sequence: CASKGHHLHNEQFF.